Listed below are T cell receptor beta chains from one sample, sequenced in a study of blood T cell repertoires in COVID-19. TCRdb's copy holds only in-frame clones and misses some; the assay was immunoSEQ multiplex PCR. The data show about 370,000 clones, around 87% seen once. The material sequenced was peripheral blood. The receptors originated from a woman aged 25 to 45 with COVID-19, enrolled during active disease. Each CDR3 is given with its conserved first and last residue. Clone size is not always given. Where it is, it says once, few, many or a class for expanded clones.

v_call	j_call	clone_size	cdr3_aa
TRBV5-8	TRBJ2-5	NA	CASSSQGTESETQYF
TRBV10-3	TRBJ2-1	few	CAISGGLAGGNEQFF
TRBV29-1	TRBJ2-2	NA	CSVEGNRVAGELFF
TRBV4-3	TRBJ2-7	NA	CASSQAGGIDEQYF
TRBV25-1	TRBJ1-6	NA	CASNPGGWGSPLHF
TRBV9	TRBJ2-7	once	CASSATQGLTYEQYF
TRBV4-3	TRBJ1-3	NA	CASSQTSGGVGNTIYF
TRBV28	TRBJ2-2	NA	CASTPAPGHPQDTGELFF
TRBV7-3	TRBJ2-5	NA	CASSPRGSETQYF
TRBV11-3	TRBJ2-3	NA	CASSLWYRRTDTQYF
TRBV7-2	TRBJ2-7	NA	CASSLDQGSYEQYF